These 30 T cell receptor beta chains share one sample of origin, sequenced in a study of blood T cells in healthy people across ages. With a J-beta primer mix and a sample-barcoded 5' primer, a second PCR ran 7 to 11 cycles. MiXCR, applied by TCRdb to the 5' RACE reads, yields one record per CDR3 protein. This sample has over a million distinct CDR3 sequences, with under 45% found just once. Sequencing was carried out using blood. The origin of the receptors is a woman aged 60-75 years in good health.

The CDR3 region is CSARAGRAEQGKTQYF. The CDR3 DNA sequence: TGCAGTGCTAGAGCGGGTAGGGCGGAGCAGGGGAAGACCCAGTACTTC. The V and J genes are TRBV20-1 and TRBJ2-5; maybe TRBD1 (6 bases). V lost 1 base, J lost 6 bases, and 21 bases lay in between. This CDR3 contains 16 residues. CDR1 and CDR2 from the germline V gene are DFQATT and SNEGSKA (reference sequence).

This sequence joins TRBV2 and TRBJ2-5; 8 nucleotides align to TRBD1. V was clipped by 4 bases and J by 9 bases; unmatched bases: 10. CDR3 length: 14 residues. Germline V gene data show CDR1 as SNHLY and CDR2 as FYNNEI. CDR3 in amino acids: CASSVGQGLEAQYF. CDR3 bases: TGTGCCAGCAGTGTTGGACAGGGCTTGGAGGCCCAGTACTTC. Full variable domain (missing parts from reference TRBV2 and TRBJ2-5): EPEVTQTPSHQVTQMGQEVILRCVPISNHLYFYWYRQILGQKVEFLVSFYNNEISEKSEIFDDQFSVERPDGSNFTLKIRSTKLEDSAMYFCASSVGQGLEAQYFGPGTRLLVL.

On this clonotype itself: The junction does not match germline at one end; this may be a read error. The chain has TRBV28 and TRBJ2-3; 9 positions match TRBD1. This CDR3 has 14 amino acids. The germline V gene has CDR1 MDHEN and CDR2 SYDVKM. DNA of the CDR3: TGTGCCAGCAGTCATGGGACAGGGTCCGATATGCAGTATTTT. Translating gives CASSHGTGSDMQYF.

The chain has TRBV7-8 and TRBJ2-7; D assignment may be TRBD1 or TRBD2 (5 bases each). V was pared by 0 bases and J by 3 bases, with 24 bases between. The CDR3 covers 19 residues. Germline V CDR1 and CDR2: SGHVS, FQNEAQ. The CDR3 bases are TGTGCCAGCAGCTTAGCCATCCCCACTAGGCAGGGTGGGAGCTACGAGCAGTACTTC. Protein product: CASSLAIPTRQGGSYEQYF.

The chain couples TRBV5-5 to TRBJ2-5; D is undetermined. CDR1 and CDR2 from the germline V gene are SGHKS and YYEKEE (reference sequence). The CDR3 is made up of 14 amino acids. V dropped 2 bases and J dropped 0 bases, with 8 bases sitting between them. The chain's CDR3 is CASSFTLYQETQYF. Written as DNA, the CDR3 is TGTGCCAGCAGCTTTACCCTCTACCAAGAGACCCAGTACTTC.

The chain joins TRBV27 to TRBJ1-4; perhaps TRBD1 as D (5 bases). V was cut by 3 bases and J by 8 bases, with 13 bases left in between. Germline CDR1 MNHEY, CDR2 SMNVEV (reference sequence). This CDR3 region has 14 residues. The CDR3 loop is CASSFGRGGEKLFF. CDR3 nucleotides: TGTGCCAGCAGTTTTGGAAGGGGCGGCGAAAAACTGTTTTTT. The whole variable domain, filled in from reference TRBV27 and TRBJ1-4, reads EAQVTQNPRYLITVTGKKLTVTCSQNMNHEYMSWYRQDPGLGLRQIYYSMNVEVTDKGDVPEGYKVSRKEKRNFPLILESPSPNQTSLYFCASSFGRGGEKLFFGSGTQLSVL.

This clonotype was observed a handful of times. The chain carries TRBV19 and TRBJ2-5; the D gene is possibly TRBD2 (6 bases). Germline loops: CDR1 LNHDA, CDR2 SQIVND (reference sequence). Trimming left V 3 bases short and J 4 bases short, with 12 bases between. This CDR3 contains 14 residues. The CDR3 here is CASSIGGVSETQYF. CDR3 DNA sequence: TGTGCCAGTAGTATTGGAGGGGTTTCAGAGACCCAGTACTTC.

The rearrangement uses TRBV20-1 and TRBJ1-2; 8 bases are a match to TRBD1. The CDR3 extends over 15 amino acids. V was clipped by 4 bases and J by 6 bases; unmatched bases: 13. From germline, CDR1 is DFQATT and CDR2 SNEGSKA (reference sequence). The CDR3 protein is CSATGPSDRAHGYTF. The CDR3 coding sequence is TGCAGTGCTACCGGCCCCTCGGACAGGGCCCATGGCTACACCTTC.

Here the CDR3 reads CAVTTRTSLGDYGYTF. CDR3 in DNA: TGTGCCGTCACCACACGGACCTCCCTAGGCGACTATGGCTACACCTTC. The chain couples TRBV10-3 to TRBJ1-2, with D hard to call. Deletions cut 11 bases from V and 3 bases from J, with 25 bases between. The CDR3 has 16 amino acids. The germline CDR1 and CDR2 sequences are ENHRY and SYGVKD.

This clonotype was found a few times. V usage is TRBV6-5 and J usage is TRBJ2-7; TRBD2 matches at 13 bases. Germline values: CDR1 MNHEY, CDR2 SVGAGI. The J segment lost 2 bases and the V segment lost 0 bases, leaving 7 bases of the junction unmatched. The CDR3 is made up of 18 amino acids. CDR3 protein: CASSYSGLGTSGTYEQYF. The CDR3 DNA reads TGTGCCAGCAGTTACTCTGGTCTGGGGACTAGCGGGACCTACGAGCAGTACTTC.

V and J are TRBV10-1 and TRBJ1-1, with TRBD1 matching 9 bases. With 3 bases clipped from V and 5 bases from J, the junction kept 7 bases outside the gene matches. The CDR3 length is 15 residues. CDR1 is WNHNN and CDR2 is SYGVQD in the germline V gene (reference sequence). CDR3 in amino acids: CASSDPGTGRTEAFF. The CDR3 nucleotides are TGCGCCAGCAGTGACCCCGGGACAGGGCGGACTGAAGCTTTCTTT.

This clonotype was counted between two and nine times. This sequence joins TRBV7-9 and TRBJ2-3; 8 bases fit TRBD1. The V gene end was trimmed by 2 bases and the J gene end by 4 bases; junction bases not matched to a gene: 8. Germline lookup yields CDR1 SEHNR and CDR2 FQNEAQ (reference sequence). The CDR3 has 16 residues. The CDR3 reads CASSLRTGKRADTQYF. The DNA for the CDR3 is TGTGCCAGCAGCTTACGGACAGGGAAGAGGGCAGATACGCAGTATTTT. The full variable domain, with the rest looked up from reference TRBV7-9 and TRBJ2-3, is DTGVSQNPRHKITKRGQNVTFRCDPISEHNRLYWYRQTLGQGPEFLTYFQNEAQLEKSRLLSDRFSAERPKGSFSTLEIQRTEQGDSAMYLCASSLRTGKRADTQYFGPGTRLTVL.

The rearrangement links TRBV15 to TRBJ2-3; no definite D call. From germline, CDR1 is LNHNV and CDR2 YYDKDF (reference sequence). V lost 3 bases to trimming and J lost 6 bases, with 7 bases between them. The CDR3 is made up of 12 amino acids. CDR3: CATSSQWDTQYF. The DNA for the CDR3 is TGTGCCACCAGCAGTCAGTGGGATACGCAGTATTTT.

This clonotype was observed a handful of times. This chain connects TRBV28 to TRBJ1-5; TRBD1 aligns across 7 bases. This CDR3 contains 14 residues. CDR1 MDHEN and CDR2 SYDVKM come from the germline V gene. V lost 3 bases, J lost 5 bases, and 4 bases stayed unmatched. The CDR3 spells CASSFPGGYQPQHF. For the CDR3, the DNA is TGTGCCAGCAGTTTCCCAGGGGGGTATCAGCCCCAGCATTTT.

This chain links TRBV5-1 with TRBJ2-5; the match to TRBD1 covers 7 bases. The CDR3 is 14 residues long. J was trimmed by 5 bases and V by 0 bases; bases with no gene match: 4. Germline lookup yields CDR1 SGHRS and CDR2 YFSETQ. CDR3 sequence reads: CASSLDRGTETQYF. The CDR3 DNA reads TGCGCCAGCAGCTTGGACAGGGGTACGGAGACCCAGTACTTC.

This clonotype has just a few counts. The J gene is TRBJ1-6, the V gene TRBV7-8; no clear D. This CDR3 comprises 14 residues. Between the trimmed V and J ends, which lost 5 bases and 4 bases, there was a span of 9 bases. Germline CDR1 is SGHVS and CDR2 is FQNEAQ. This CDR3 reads CASSDSAYNSPLHF. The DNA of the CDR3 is TGTGCCAGCAGCGACTCGGCTTATAATTCACCCCTCCACTTT. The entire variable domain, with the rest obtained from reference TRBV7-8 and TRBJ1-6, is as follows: GAGVSQSPRYKVAKRGQDVALRCDPISGHVSLFWYQQALGQGPEFLTYFQNEAQLDKSGLPSDRFFAERPEGSVSTLKIQRTQQEDSAVYLCASSDSAYNSPLHFGNGTRLTVT.

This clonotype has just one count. CDR3 sequence: CATLNPGGTDEQYF. As DNA, the CDR3 is TGTGCCACCTTAAACCCCGGGGGGACCGACGAGCAGTACTTC. The chain employs TRBV6-6 and TRBJ2-7; 7 bases map to TRBD2. This CDR3 is built from 14 residues. Germline-derived CDR1 and CDR2 are MNHNY and SVGAGI (reference sequence). Trimming removed 10 bases from V and 5 bases from J; junction bases left unmatched: 14.

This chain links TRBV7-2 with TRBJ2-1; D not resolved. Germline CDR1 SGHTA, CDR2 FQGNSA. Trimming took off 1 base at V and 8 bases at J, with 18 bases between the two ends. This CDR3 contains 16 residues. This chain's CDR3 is CASSLGPTRIAHEQFF. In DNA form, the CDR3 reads TGTGCCAGCAGCTTAGGCCCAACCCGAATTGCACATGAGCAGTTCTTC.

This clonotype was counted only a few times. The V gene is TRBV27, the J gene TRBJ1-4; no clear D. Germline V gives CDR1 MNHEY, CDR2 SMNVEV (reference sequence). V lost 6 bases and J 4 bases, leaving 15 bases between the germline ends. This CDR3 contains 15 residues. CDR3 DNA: TGTGCCAGCAGCCCCCGAGCGTCCCGTAATGAAAAACTGTTTTTT. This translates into CASSPRASRNEKLFF.

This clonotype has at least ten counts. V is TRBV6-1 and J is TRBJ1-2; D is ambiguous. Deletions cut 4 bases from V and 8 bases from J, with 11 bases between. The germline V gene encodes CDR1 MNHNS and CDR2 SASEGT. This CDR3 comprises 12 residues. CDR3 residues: CASSVYIEGYTF. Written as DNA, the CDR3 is TGTGCCAGCAGTGTGTATATAGAGGGCTACACCTTC.

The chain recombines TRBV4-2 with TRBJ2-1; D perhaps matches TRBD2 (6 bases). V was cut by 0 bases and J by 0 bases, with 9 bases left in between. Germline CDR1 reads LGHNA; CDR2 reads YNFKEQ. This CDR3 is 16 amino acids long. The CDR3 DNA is TGTGCCAGCAGCCAAGAGTTCGGGAGCTCCTACAATGAGCAGTTCTTC. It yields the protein CASSQEFGSSYNEQFF.

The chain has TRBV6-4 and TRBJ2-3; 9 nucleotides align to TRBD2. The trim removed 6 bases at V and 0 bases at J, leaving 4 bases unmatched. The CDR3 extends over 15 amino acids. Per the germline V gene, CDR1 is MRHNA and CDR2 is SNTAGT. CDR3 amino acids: CASSRLAVSTDTQYF. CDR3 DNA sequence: TGTGCCAGCAGCCGACTAGCGGTTAGCACAGATACGCAGTATTTT.

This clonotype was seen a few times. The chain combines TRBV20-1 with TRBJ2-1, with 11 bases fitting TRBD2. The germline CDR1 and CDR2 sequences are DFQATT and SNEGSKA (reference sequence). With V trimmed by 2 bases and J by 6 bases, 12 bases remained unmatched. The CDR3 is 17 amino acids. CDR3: CSARRLIAGGPVNEQFF. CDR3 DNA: TGCAGTGCTAGACGCTTAATAGCGGGAGGGCCGGTCAATGAGCAGTTCTTC.

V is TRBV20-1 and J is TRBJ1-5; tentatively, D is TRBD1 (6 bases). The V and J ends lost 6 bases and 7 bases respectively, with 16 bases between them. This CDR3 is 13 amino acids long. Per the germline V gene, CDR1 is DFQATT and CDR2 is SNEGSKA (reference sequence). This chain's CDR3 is CSARDNIIQPQHF. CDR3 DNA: TGCAGTGCGAGGGACAATATAATACAGCCCCAGCATTTT.

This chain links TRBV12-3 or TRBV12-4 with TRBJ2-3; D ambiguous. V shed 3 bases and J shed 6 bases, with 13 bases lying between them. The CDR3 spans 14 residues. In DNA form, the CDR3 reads TGTGCCAGCAGTTTCGACGGCGGAAAGGATACGCAGTATTTT. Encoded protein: CASSFDGGKDTQYF.

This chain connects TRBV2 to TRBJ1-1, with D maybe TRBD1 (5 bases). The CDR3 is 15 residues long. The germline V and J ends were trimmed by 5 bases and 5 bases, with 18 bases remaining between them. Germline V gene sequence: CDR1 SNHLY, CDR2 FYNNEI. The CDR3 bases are TGTGCCAGCAGTTCTCAGGTGGGCAGGGCGACTGAAGCTTTCTTT. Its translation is CASSSQVGRATEAFF.

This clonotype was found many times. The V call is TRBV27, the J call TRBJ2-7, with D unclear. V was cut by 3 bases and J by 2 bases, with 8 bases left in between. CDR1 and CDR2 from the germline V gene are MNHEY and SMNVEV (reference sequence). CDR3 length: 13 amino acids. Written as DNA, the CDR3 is TGTGCCAGCAGTTTTGGTCTACCCTACGAGCAGTACTTC. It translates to CASSFGLPYEQYF.

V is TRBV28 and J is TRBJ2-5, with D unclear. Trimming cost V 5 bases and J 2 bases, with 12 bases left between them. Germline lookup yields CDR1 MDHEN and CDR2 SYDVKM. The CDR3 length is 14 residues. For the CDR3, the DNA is TGTGCCAGCAGTGTAGTAGACCGACAAGAGACCCAGTACTTC. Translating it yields CASSVVDRQETQYF.

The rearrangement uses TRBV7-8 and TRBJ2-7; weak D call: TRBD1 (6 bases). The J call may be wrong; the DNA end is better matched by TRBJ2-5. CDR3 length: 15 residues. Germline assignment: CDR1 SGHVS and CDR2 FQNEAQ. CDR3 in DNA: TGTGCCAGCAGCCCTTCAGGGGCGGCCCTGGGGACCCAGTACTTC. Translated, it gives CASSPSGAALGTQYF.

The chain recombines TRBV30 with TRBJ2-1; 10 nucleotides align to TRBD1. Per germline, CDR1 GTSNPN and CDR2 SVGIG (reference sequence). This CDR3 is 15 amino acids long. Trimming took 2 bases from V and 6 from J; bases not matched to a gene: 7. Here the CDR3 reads CAWSPGTGAGNEQFF. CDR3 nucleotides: TGTGCCTGGAGTCCGGGGACAGGGGCGGGCAATGAGCAGTTCTTC.